Sequencing of this TCR beta chain was carried out in a study of response to subunit inactivated influenza vaccine. Study-wide results and limits: Authors suggested each seasonal influenza vaccination recruits few new T cells.

TCRdb analysed the RT-PCR reads with MiXCR anew, one entry per CDR3 protein. This sample has approximately 520,000 distinct CDR3 sequences; approximately 15% occur once, and the top ten carry approximately 3%. Notes on this clonotype: Its target is unknown.

Trimming took 1 base from V and 4 from J, leaving 11 bases between them. Germline CDR1 is LGHNA and CDR2 is YSLEER. The length of the CDR3 is 15 residues. Sequencing was performed on CD4+ T cells sorted from PBMCs, taken less than 30 months after vaccination. The chain combines TRBV4-3 with TRBJ1-5; D may be TRBD1 (5 bases). This receptor was taken from a man between 50 and 75 years old who received an inactivated influenza vaccine. CDR3 sequence (DNA): TGCGCCAGCAGCCAAGTTCCAGGGCAAAATCAGCCCCAGCATTTT. This translates into CASSQVPGQNQPQHF.